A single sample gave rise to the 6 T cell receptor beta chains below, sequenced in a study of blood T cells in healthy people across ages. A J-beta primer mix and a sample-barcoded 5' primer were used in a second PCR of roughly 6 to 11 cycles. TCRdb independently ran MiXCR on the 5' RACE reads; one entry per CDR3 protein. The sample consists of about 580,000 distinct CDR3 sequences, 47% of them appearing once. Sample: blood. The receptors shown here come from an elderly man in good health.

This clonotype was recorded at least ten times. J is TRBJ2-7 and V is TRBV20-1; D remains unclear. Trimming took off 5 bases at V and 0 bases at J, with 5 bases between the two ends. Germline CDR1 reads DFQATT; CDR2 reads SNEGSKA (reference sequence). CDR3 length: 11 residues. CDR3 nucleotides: TGCAGTGCTCGTATCTCCTACGAGCAGTACTTC. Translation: CSARISYEQYF.

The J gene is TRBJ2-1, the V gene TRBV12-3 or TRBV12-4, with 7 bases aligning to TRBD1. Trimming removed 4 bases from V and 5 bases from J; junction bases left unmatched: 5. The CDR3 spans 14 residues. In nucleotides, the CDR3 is TGTGCCAGCAGTTCAGGGGGAATTGACAATGAGCAGTTCTTC. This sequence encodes CASSSGGIDNEQFF.

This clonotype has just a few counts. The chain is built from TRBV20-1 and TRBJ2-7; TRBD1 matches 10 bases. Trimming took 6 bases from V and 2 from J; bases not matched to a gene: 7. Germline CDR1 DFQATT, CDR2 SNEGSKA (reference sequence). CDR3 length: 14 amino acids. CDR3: CSALPGQGPYEQYF. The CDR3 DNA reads TGCAGTGCACTGCCGGGACAGGGGCCCTACGAGCAGTACTTC.

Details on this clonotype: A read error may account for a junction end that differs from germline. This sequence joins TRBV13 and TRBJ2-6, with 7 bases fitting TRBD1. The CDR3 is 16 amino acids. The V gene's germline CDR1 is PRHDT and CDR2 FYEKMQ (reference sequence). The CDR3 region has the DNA TGTGTCAGCAGCTTAAAGGGGGCAGGGGGGGCCAACGTCCTGACTTTC. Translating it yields CVSSLKGAGGANVLTF.

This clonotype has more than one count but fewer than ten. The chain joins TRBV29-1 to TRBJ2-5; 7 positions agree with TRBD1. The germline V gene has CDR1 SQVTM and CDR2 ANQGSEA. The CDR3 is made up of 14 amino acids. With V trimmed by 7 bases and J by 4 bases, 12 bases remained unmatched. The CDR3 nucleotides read TGCAGCGGACGGAACAGGGGAGTCGGAGAGACCCAGTACTTC. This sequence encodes CSGRNRGVGETQYF.

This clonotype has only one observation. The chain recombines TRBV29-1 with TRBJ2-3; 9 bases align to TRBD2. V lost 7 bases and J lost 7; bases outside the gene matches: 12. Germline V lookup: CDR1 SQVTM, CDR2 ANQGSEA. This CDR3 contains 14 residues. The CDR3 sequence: CSGRRAGGGNTQYF. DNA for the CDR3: TGCAGCGGCCGACGAGCGGGAGGTGGGAATACGCAGTATTTT.